The clone carrying this T cell receptor beta chain came up a few times. Its matching antigen is unknown. What was amplified from RNA transcripts were TCR beta CDR3 regions. HTBI primers drove first-round RT-PCR of the TCR CDR3. TCRdb reprocessed the multiplex PCR reads via MiXCR and lists one record per CDR3 protein. The profile covers about 600,000 distinct CDR3 sequences, with approximately 14% appearing a single time and 7% to 9% taken by the ten largest. The CDR3 totals 16 residues. The trim removed 4 bases at V and 6 bases at J, leaving 6 bases unmatched. Germline V lookup: CDR1 SNHLY, CDR2 FYNNEI. This sample was taken from a study of T cells in Graves' hyperthyroidism and ophthalmopathy. Study findings and constraints: Blood also held most thyroid clonotypes expanded beyond 0.001.

Clinical symptoms, serum thyroxine, TRAb, thyroid ultrasound and orbital computed tomography established diagnosis. Out of 10 ml of fresh peripheral blood came the PBMCs. The sample comprised blood. This chain joins TRBV2 and TRBJ2-3, with 14 bases lining up with TRBD2. This receptor was taken from a young woman with Graves' ophthalmopathy. The CDR3 DNA follows: TGTGCCAGCAGTGGCATGGGACTAGCGGGAGATGATACGCAGTATTTT. Translating gives CASSGMGLAGDDTQYF.